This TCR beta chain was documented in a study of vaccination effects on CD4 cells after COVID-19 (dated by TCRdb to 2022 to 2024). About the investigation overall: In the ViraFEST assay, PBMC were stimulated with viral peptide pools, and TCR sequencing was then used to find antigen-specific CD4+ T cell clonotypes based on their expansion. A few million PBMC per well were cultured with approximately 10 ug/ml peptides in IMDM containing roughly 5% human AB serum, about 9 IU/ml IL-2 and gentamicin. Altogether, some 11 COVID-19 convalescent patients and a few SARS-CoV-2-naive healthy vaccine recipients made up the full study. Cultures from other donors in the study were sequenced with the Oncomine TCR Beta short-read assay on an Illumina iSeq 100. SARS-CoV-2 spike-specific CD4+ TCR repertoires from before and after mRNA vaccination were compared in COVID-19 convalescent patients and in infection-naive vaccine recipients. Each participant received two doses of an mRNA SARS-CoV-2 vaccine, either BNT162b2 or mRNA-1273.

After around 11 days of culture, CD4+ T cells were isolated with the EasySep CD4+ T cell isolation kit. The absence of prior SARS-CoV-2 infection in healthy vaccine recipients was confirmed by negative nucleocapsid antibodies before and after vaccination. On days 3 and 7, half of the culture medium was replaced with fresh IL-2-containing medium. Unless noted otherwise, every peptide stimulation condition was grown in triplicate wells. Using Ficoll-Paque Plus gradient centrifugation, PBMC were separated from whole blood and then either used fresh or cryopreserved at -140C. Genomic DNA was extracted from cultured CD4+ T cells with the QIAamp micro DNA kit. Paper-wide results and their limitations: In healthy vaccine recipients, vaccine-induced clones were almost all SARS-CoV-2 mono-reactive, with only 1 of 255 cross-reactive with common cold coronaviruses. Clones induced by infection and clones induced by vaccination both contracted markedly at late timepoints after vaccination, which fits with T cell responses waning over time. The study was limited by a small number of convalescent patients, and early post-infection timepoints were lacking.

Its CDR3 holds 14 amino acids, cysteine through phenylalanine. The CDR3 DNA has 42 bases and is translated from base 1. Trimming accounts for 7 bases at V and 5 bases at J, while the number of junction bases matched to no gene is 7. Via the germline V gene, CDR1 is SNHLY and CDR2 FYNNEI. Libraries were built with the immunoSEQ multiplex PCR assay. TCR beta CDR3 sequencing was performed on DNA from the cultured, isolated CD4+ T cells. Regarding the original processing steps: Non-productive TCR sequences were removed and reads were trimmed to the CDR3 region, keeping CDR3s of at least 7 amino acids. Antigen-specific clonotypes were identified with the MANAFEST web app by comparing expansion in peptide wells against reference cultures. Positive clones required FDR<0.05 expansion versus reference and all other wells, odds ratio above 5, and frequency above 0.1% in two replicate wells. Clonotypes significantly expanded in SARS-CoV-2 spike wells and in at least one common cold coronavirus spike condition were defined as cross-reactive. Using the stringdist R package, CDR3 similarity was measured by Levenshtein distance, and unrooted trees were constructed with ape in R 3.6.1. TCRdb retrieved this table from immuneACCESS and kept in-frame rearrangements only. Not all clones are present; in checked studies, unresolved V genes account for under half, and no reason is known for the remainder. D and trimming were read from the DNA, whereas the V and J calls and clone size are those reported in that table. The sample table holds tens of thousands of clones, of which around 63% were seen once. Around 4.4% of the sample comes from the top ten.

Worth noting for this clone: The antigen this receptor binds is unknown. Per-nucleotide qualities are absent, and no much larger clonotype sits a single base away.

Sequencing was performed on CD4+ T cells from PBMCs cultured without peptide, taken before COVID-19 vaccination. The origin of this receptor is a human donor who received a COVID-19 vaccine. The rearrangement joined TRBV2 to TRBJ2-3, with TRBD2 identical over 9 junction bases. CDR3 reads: CASTRTSVVDTQYF. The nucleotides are TGTGCCAGCACCAGGACTAGCGTGGTAGATACGCAGTATTTT.